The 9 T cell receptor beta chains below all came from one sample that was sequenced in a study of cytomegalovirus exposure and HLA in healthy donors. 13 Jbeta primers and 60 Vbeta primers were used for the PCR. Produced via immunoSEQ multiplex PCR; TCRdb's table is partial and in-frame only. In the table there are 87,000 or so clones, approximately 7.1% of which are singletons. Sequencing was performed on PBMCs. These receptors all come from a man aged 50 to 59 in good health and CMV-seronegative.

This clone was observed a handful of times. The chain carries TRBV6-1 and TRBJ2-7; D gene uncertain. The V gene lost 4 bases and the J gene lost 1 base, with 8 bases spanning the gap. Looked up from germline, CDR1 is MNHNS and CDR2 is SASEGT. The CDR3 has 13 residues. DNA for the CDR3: TGTGCCAGCAGTGGACACGGTTCCTACGAGCAGTACTTC. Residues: CASSGHGSYEQYF.

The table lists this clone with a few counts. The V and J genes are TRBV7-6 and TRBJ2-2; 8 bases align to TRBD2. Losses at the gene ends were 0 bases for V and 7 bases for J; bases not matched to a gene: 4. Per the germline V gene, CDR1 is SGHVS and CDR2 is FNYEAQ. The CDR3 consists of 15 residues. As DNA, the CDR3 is TGTGCCAGCAGCTTAGCCGGGAGGGAGAGCGGGGAGCTGTTTTTT. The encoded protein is CASSLAGRESGELFF.

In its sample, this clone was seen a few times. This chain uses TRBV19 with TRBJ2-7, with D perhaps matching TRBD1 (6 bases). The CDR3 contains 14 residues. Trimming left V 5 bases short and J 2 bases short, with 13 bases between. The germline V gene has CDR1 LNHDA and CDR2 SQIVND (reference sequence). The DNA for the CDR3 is TGTGCCAGTAGTTTCGGGGACAACGCCTACGAGCAGTACTTC. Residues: CASSFGDNAYEQYF.

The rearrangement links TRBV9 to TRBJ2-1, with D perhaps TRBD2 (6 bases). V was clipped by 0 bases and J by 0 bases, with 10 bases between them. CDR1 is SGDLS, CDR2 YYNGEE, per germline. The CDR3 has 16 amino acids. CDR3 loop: CASSVGSGVSYNEQFF. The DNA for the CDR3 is TGTGCCAGCAGCGTAGGCTCGGGAGTCTCCTACAATGAGCAGTTCTTC. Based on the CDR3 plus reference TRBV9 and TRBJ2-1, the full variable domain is DSGVTQTPKHLITATGQRVTLRCSPRSGDLSVYWYQQSLDQGLQFLIQYYNGEERAKGNILERFSAQQFPDLHSELNLSSLELGDSALYFCASSVGSGVSYNEQFFGPGTRLTVL.

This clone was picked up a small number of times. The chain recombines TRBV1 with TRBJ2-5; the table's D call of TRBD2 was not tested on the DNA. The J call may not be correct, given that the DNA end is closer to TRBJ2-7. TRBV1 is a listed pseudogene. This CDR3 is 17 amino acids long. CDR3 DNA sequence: TGCACCAGCAGCCAAGTATATCCGAAGCCAAGCTCCTACGAGCAGTACTTC. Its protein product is CTSSQVYPKPSSYEQYF.

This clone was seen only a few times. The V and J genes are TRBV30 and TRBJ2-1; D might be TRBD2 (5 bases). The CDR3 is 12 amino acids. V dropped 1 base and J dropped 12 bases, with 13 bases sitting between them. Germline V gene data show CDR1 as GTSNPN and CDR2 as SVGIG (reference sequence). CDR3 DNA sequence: TGTGCCTGGAGTGGGTCCCCGGGAACGCAGTTCTTC. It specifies CAWSGSPGTQFF.

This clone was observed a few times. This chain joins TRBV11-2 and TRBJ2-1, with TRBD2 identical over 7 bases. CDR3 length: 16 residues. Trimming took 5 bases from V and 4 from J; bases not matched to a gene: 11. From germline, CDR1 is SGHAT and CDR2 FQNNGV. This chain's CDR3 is CASSRVMGGRYNEQFF. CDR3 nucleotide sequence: TGTGCCAGCAGCCGCGTTATGGGAGGGAGGTACAATGAGCAGTTCTTC. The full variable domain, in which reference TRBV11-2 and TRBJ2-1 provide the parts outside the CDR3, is EAGVAQSPRYKIIEKRQSVAFWCNPISGHATLYWYQQILGQGPKLLIQFQNNGVVDDSQLPKDRFSAERLKGVDSTLKIQPAKLEDSAVYLCASSRVMGGRYNEQFFGPGTRLTVL.

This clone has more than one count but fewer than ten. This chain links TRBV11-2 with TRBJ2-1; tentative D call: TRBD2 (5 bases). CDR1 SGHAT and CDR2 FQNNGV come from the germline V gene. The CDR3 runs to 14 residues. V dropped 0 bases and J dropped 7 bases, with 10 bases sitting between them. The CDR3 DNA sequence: TGTGCCAGCAGCTTAGATCCGGGAACGAATGAGCAGTTCTTC. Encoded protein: CASSLDPGTNEQFF.

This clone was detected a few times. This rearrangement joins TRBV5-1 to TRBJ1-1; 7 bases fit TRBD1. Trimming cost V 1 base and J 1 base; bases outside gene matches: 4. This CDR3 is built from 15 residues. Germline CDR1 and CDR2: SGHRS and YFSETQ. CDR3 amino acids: CASSLNRGQNTEAFF. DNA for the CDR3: TGCGCCAGCAGCTTGAACAGGGGACAGAACACTGAAGCTTTCTTT. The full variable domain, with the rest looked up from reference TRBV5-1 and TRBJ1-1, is KAGVTQTPRYLIKTRGQQVTLSCSPISGHRSVSWYQQTPGQGLQFLFEYFSETQRNKGNFPGRFSGRQFSNSRSEMNVSTLELGDSALYLCASSLNRGQNTEAFFGQGTRLTVV.